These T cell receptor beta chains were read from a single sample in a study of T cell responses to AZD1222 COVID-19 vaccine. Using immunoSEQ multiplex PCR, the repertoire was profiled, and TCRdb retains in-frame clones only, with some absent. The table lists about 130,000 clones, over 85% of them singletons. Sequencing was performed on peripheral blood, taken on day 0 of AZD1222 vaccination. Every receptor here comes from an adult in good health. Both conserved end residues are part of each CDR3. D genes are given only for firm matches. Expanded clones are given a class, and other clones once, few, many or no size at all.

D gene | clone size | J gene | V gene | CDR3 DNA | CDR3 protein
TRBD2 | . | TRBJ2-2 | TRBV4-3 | TGCGCCAGCAGCCCGGGACTAGCGGGAGTCGGGGAGCTGTTTTTT | CASSPGLAGVGELFF
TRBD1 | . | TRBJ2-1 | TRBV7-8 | TGTGCCAGCAATCCCGGGACAGGGCTCGATGAGCAGTTCTTC | CASNPGTGLDEQFF
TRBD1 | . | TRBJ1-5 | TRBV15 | TGTGCCACCAGCATTACAGGGGTGGGTCAGCCCCAGCATTTT | CATSITGVGQPQHF
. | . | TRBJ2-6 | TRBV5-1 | TGCGCCAGCAGCCCGCCGAACCGAGCACCAGACTCTGGGGCCAACGTCCTGACTTTC | CASSPPNRAPDSGANVLTF
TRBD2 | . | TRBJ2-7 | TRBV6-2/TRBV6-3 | TGTGCCAGCAGTTACTCGCGGCTAGCGGGAGTAGTCGCCTACGAGCAGTACTTC | CASSYSRLAGVVAYEQYF
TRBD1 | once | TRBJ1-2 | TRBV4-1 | TGCGCCAGCAGCCAACCGGGACAGACTAACTATGGCTACACCTTC | CASSQPGQTNYGYTF
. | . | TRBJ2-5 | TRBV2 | TGTGCCAGCAGTGTTGAGACCCAGTACTTC | CASSVETQYF
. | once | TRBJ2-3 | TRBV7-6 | TGTGCCAGCAGCCCGGACTGGGGGACAGATACGCAGTATTTT | CASSPDWGTDTQYF
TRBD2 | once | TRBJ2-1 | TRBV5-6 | TGTGCCAGCAGCCCACCTATAGCGGGAGGGCGATACAATGAGCAGTTCTTC | CASSPPIAGGRYNEQFF
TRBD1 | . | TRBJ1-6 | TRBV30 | TGTGCCTCTCGGACAGGGATCGAGTCACCCCTCCACTTT | CASRTGIESPLHF
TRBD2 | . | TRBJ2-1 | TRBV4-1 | TGCGCCAGCAGCCTCACTAGCGGGTATGAGCAGTTCTTC | CASSLTSGYEQFF
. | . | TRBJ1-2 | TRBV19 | TGTGCCAGTAGGAGGGCAGGGGAGACTCAACTCTATGGCTACACCTTC | CASRRAGETQLYGYTF
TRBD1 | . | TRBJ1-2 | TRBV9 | TGTGCCAGCAGCCCCCGACAGGGGAGTTTGGGGAACTATGGCTACACCTTC | CASSPRQGSLGNYGYTF
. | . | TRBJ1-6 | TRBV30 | TGTGCCTGGAGTGTACTTAAGGTTATCGGGAATTCACCCCTCCACTTT | CAWSVLKVIGNSPLHF
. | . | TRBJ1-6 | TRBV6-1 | TGTGCCAGCAGTGACGGGAGCTCCTATAATTCACCCCTCCACTTT | CASSDGSSYNSPLHF
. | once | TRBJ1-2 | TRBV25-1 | TGTGCCAGCACCTCTCATGTGGGGGTATCGGGCGGCTACACCTTC | CASTSHVGVSGGYTF
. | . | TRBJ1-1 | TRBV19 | TGTGCCAGTAGTATAGGTCTACAGGGCCCAGCCACTGAAGCTTTCTTT | CASSIGLQGPATEAFF
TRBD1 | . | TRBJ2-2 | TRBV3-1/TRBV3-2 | TGTGCCAGCAGCCCCTTTCCGACAGGGAACCCTAACCCTAACACCGGGGAGCTGTTTTTT | CASSPFPTGNPNPNTGELFF
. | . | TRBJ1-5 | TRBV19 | TGTGCCAGTAGTCCCCAGGCGAATCAGCCCCAGCATTTT | CASSPQANQPQHF
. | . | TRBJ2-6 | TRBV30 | TGTGCCTGGAGCAGTACCGGGGCCAACGTCCTGACTTTC | CAWSSTGANVLTF
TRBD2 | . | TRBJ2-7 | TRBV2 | TGTGCCAGCAGTGGGGGTAGCGGGGACCCCTACGAGCAGTACTTC | CASSGGSGDPYEQYF
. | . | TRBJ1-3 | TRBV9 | TGTGCCAGCAGCGACAGGGCGACAGGCTCTGGAAACACCATATATTTT | CASSDRATGSGNTIYF
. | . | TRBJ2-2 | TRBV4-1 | TGCGCCAGCAGCGAACGAAGACAGGCAGCGAACCCATCCGGGGAGCTGTTTTTT | CASSERRQAANPSGELFF
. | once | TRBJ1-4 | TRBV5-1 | TGCGCCAGCAGCTTGGGAGGATCTAATGAAAAACTGTTTTTT | CASSLGGSNEKLFF
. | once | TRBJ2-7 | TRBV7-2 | TGTGCCAGCAGCTTCGGCGGCACTTACGAGCAGTACTTC | CASSFGGTYEQYF
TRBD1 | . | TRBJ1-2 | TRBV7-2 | TGTGCCAGCAGCCGGGACAGGGGAAATGATGGCTACACCTTC | CASSRDRGNDGYTF
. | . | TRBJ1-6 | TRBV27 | TGTGCCAGCAGTTTATCGTACTACGTCCAGAGCTCCTATAATTCACCCCTCCACTTT | CASSLSYYVQSSYNSPLHF
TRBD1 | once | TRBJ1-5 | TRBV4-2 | TGTGCCAGCAGACGCGACAGGGATAGCAATCAGCCCCAGCATTTT | CASRRDRDSNQPQHF
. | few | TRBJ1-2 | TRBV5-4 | TGTGCCAGCAGCTCCAGAAATGTAGGGAGTGGCTACACCTTC | CASSSRNVGSGYTF
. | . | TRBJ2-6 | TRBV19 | TGTGCCAGTGGGCACAGGTTGGTATCGGGGGCCAACGTCCTGACTTTC | CASGHRLVSGANVLTF
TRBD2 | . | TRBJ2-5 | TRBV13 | TGTGCCAGCAGCAGCACGGGGGGGCTGGAGACCCAGTACTTC | CASSSTGGLETQYF
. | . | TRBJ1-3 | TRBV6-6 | TGTGCCAGCAGTAGACAACCTTCTGGAAACACCATATATTTT | CASSRQPSGNTIYF
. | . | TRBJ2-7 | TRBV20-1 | TGCAGTGCTAGTGGCCAGGTTGTTTACGAGCAGTACTTC | CSASGQVVYEQYF
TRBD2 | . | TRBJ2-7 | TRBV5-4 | TGTGCCAGCAGCTATTCTAGCGGGGGGGATTACGAGCAGTACTTC | CASSYSSGGDYEQYF
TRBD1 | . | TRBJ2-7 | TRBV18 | TGTGCCAGCTCACTCAGGACAGGGCCGTCTTACGAGCAGTACTTC | CASSLRTGPSYEQYF
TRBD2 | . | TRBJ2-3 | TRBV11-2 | TGTGCCAGCACCCCCAGGGACTACACAGATACGCAGTATTTT | CASTPRDYTDTQYF
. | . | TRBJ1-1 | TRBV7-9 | TGTGCCAGCAGCCCCCATATAGCCAAGGGATCCACTGAAGCTTTCTTT | CASSPHIAKGSTEAFF
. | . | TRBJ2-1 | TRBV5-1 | TGCGCCAGCAGCTTGGATGCAACGTCAGGTTACAATGAGCAGTTCTTC | CASSLDATSGYNEQFF
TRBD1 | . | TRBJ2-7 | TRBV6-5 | TGTGCCAGCAGTTACCCGGACAGGGGGGTGAAGCAGTACTTC | CASSYPDRGVKQYF
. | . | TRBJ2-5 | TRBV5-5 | TGTGCCAGCAGCTTGGCCGAGGGGACAGAGACCCAGTACTTC | CASSLAEGTETQYF
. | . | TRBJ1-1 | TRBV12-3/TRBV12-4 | TGTGCCAGCAGTTTATCGGGCACTGAAGCTTTCTTT | CASSLSGTEAFF
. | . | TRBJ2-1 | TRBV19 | TGTGCCAGTGATACAGCCGGGAGCTCCTACAATGAGCAGTTCTTC | CASDTAGSSYNEQFF
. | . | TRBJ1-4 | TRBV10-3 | TGTGCCATCGGGTCAGGGGTGGGTGAAAAACTGTTTTTT | CAIGSGVGEKLFF
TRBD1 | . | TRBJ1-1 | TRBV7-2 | TGTGCCAGCAGTAACCAACAGGGGCGGACTGAAGCTTTCTTT | CASSNQQGRTEAFF
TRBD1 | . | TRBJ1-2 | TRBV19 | TGTGCCAGCCGGGACAGGGGATCCCAATACTATGGCTACACCTTC | CASRDRGSQYYGYTF
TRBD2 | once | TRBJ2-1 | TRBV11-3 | TGTGCCAGCAGTAGACGATCGACTAGCGGGGACTCCTACAATGAGCAGTTCTTC | CASSRRSTSGDSYNEQFF
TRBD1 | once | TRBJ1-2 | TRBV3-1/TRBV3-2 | TGTGCCAGCAGCCAAGAAACGACAGGGTCGGGTTTGAAGTTC | CASSQETTGSGLKF
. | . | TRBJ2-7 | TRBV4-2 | TGTGCCAGCAGCCAAGATCCAGGGGTACTTCTAACCTACGAGCAGTACTTC | CASSQDPGVLLTYEQYF
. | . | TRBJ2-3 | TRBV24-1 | TGTGCCACCAGTGCGGGGGCAAGCACAGATACGCAGTATTTT | CATSAGASTDTQYF
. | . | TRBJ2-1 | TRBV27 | TGTGCCAGCAGTAGGGGGAGCTCCTACAATGAGCAGTTCTTC | CASSRGSSYNEQFF
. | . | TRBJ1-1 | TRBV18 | TGTGCCAGCCTTGAGGGGAGGGACACTGAAGCTTTCTTT | CASLEGRDTEAFF